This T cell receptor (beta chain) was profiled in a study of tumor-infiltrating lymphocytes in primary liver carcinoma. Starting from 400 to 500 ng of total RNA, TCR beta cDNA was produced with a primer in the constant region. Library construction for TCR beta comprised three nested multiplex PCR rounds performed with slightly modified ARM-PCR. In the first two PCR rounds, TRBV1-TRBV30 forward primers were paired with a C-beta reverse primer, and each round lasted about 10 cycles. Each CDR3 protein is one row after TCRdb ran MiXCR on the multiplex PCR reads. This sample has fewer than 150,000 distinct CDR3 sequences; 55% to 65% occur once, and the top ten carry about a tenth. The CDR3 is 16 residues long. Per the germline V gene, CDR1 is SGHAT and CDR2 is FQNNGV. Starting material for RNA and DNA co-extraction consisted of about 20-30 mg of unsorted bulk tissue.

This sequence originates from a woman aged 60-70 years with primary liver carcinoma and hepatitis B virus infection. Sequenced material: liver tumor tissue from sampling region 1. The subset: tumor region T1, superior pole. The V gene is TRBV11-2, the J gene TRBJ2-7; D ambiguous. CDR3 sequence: CTINYQPTVSHYEQYF. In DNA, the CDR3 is TGTACCATCAACTACCAACCCACGGTCTCCCACTACGAGCAGTACTTC.